The clone carrying this T cell receptor beta chain has a handful of counts. Its antigen is not known. It was with 60 Vbeta and 13 Jbeta primers that the PCR ran. Sequencing used immunoSEQ multiplex PCR; TCRdb keeps in-frame clones, though not all of them. The sample yields under 130,000 clones, around 61% seen once. The data belong to a study of cytomegalovirus exposure and HLA in healthy donors. Study-wide results and caveats: Cytomegalovirus association was assigned to more than 150 TCR beta chains. One variant, a missense change in DCLRE1C, was linked in a later analysis to TCR beta V- and J-gene trimming.

V dropped 2 bases and J dropped 6; count of bases not matched to a gene: 7. CDR3 length equals 15 residues. Germline lookup yields CDR1 LNHNV and CDR2 YYDKDF (reference sequence). The V gene is TRBV15, the J gene TRBJ2-3; 8 bases line up with TRBD2. Sample: PBMCs. This TCR derives from a woman aged 50 to 65 in good health and CMV-seronegative. For the CDR3, the DNA is TGTGCCACCAGCAGAATCGGGGGGGCAGGGGATACGCAGTATTTT. Translating gives CATSRIGGAGDTQYF.